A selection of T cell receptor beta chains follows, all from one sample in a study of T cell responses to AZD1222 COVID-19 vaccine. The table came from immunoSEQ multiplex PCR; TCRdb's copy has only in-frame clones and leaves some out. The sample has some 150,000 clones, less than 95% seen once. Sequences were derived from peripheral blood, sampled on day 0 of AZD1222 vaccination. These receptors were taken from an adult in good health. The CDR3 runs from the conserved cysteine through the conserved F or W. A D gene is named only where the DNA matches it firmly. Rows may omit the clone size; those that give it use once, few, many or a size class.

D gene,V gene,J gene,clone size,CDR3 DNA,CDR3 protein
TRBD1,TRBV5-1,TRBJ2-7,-,TGCGCCAGCAGCTTATCCGGGACAGGGGTCTCCTACGAGCAGTACTTC,CASSLSGTGVSYEQYF
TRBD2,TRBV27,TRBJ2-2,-,TGTGCCAGCAGTTTACTTAGAACGTACGGCGGGAGTCCCGGGGAGCTGTTTTTT,CASSLLRTYGGSPGELFF
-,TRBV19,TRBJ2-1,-,TGTGCCAGTAATGAACACACACCCGGGCACAATGAGCAGTTCTTC,CASNEHTPGHNEQFF
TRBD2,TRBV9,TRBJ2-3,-,TGTGCCAGCAGCGTGGCTAGCGGGGGGGTCCCAGATACGCAGTATTTT,CASSVASGGVPDTQYF
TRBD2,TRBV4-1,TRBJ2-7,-,TGCGCCAGCAGCCAAGGGAGCGGGGCCCCCTACGAGCAGTACTTC,CASSQGSGAPYEQYF
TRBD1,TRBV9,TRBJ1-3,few,TGTGCCAGCAGCGGACAGGGCTTAGCAAACTCTGGAAACACCATATATTTT,CASSGQGLANSGNTIYF
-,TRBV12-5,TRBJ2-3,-,TGTGCTAGTGGTCCCCCCGAAGATACGCAGTATTTT,CASGPPEDTQYF
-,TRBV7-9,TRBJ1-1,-,TGTGCCAGCAGCTTTGGAACAGGTCGTCACACTGAAGCTTTCTTT,CASSFGTGRHTEAFF
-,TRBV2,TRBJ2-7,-,TGTGCCAGCAGGGGTCGTATGAGAAGTGGGGAGCAGTACTTC,CASRGRMRSGEQYF
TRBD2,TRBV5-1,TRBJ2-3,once,TGCGCCAGCAGCTTGGGAGGGACTAGCCTCTCGGATACGCAGTATTTT,CASSLGGTSLSDTQYF
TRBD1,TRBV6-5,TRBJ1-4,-,TGTGCCAGCAGTAACGACAGGGCGGGAAAACTGTTTTTT,CASSNDRAGKLFF
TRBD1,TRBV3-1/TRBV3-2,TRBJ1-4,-,TGTGCCAGCAGCCCAAGACAGGGGCGAGAAAAACTGTTTTTT,CASSPRQGREKLFF
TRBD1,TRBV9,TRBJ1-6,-,TGTGCCAGCAGCCGATGGACAGGGGAGTCTTCACCCCTCCACTTT,CASSRWTGESSPLHF
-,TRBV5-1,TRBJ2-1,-,TGCGCCAGCAGCCGGGACAAGAACAATGAGCAGTTCTTC,CASSRDKNNEQFF
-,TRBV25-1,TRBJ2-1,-,TGTGCCAGCAGTGGCCTCGCTCACAATGAGCAGTTCTTC,CASSGLAHNEQFF
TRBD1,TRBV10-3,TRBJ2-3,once,TGTGCCATCAGTTGGGACAGGGTCTTAGATACGCAGTATTTT,CAISWDRVLDTQYF
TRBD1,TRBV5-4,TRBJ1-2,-,TGTGCCAGCAGCTTCCAGACAGGGGGCGACTATGGCTACACCTTC,CASSFQTGGDYGYTF
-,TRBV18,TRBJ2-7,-,TGTGCCAGCTCACCACGGAGGGGACTCGGCGAGCAGTACTTC,CASSPRRGLGEQYF
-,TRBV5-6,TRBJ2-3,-,TGTGCCAGCACCCCCATGGCGGGCGCAGATACGCAGTATTTT,CASTPMAGADTQYF
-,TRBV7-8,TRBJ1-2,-,TGTGCCAGCAGCTTATCGCGAATACTAGCTAACTATGGCTACACCTTC,CASSLSRILANYGYTF
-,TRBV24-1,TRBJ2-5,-,TGTGCCACCAGTGATAAACAAGAGACCCAGTACTTC,CATSDKQETQYF
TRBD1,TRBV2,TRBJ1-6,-,TGTGCCAGCAGCCGCAGGGACAGAATAAATTCACCCCTCCACTTT,CASSRRDRINSPLHF
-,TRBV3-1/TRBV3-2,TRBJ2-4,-,TGTGCCAGCAGCCAGGGTGTAGAGAGGCTAGCCAAAAACATTCAGTACTTC,CASSQGVERLAKNIQYF
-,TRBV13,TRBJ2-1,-,TGTGCCAGCAGCCTGGGGGGCGTTTTATACAATGAGCAGTTCTTC,CASSLGGVLYNEQFF
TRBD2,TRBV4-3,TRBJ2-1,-,TGCGCCAGCAGCCAAGATCTGTCCATTGGACTAGCGGGAATATATGAGCAGTTCTTC,CASSQDLSIGLAGIYEQFF
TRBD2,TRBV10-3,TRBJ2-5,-,TGTGCCGCCTTTCCGGGACTAGCGGGGGGACGCATCCAAGAGACCCAGTACTTC,CAAFPGLAGGRIQETQYF
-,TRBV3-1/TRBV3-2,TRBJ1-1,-,TGTGCCAGCAGCCAAGATGAGGCCCTGCGGATGGCTTTCTTT,CASSQDEALRMAFF
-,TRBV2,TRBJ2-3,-,TGTGCAAGAGTGAGCGGGTCCTCTACAGATACGCAGTATTTT,CARVSGSSTDTQYF
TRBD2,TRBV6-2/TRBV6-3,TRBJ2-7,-,TGTGCCAGCAGCCTCGGGGGGTACGAGCAGTACTTC,CASSLGGYEQYF
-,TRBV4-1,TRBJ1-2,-,TGCGCCAGCAGCCAATGGGGTTCCGGCGACTATGGCTACACCTTC,CASSQWGSGDYGYTF
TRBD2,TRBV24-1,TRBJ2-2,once,TGTGCCACCAGTGATTTTGTGAGCGGGGTGAACACCGGGGAGCTGTTTTTT,CATSDFVSGVNTGELFF